The 20 T cell receptor beta chains given below trace back to one sample, sequenced in a study of response to subunit inactivated influenza vaccine. MiXCR, run by TCRdb on the RT-PCR reads, gives a single entry per CDR3 protein. This table has more than 200,000 distinct CDR3 sequences, 10% to 15% appearing once. The specimen comprised non-naive T cells sorted from PBMCs, sampled approximately 15 days before vaccination. The receptors here all came from a man aged 50 to 59 who received an inactivated influenza vaccine.

In this sample, this clonotype turned up a few times. The chain has TRBV6-1 and TRBJ2-7, with 7 bases aligning to TRBD1. Germline CDR1 and CDR2: MNHNS and SASEGT. V was pared by 1 base and J by 6 bases, with 0 bases of the junction left unmatched. The length of the CDR3 is 12 residues. CDR3 residues: CASSEGTGEQYF. For the CDR3, the DNA is TGTGCCAGCAGTGAAGGGACAGGCGAGCAGTACTTC.

The rearrangement links TRBV5-5 to TRBJ2-1, with D unclear. The CDR3 has 15 amino acids. The germline gives CDR1 SGHKS, CDR2 YYEKEE (reference sequence). V lost 1 base and J lost 0, with 8 bases in between. In DNA, the CDR3 is TGTGCCAGCAGCTTGCCGAGGAGCTCCTACAATGAGCAGTTCTTC. The encoded protein is CASSLPRSSYNEQFF.

The table lists this clonotype with many counts. V gene TRBV7-2 combines with J gene TRBJ2-1; 11 nucleotides match TRBD2. The CDR3 has 16 amino acids. V gave up 2 bases and J gave up 6 bases; unmatched junction bases: 6. CDR1 is SGHTA, CDR2 FQGNSA, per germline. The chain's CDR3 is CASSLMSGTSGNEQFF. The CDR3 bases are TGTGCCAGCAGCTTAATGTCGGGGACTAGCGGCAATGAGCAGTTCTTC.

This clonotype was detected ten times or more. J is TRBJ2-1 and V is TRBV29-1; possible D gene TRBD2, 6 bases. This CDR3 region has 10 residues. Trimming pared 2 bases from V and 10 bases from J, leaving 6 bases between. The germline gives CDR1 SQVTM, CDR2 ANQGSEA. The DNA for the CDR3 is TGCAGCGTTGAAAGCGGGGAGCAGTTCTTC. It codes for CSVESGEQFF.

This clonotype was counted many times. V is TRBV10-3 and J is TRBJ2-6; unclear D gene. V lost 5 bases, J lost 0 bases, and 5 bases lay in between. This CDR3 is built from 14 residues. Germline values: CDR1 ENHRY, CDR2 SYGVKD. Here the CDR3 reads CAISPSSGANVLTF. CDR3 nucleotides: TGTGCCATCAGTCCCTCCTCTGGGGCCAACGTCCTGACTTTC.

This chain uses TRBV19 with TRBJ2-6; D unclear. The V gene lost 7 bases and the J gene lost 0 bases, with 7 bases spanning the gap. CDR1 is LNHDA, CDR2 SQIVND, per germline (reference sequence). CDR3 length: 14 amino acids. The CDR3 nucleotides read TGTGCCAGTACCCCCTTCTCTGGGGCCAACGTCCTGACTTTC. The encoded protein is CASTPFSGANVLTF.

This clonotype was found many times. CDR3 sequence (DNA): TGTGCCAGCAGCTTAGAGCAGGGGGGCTTGAATCAGCCCCAGCATTTT. The encoded protein is CASSLEQGGLNQPQHF. The rearrangement links TRBV7-8 to TRBJ1-5, with TRBD1 identical over 7 bases. Trimming cost V 1 base and J 4 bases; bases outside gene matches: 7. This CDR3 contains 16 residues. Germline V gene sequence: CDR1 SGHVS, CDR2 FQNEAQ. Filled out from reference TRBV7-8 and TRBJ1-5, the complete variable domain reads GAGVSQSPRYKVAKRGQDVALRCDPISGHVSLFWYQQALGQGPEFLTYFQNEAQLDKSGLPSDRFFAERPEGSVSTLKIQRTQQEDSAVYLCASSLEQGGLNQPQHFGDGTRLSIL.

This clonotype has a handful of counts. A junction end diverges from the germline sequence, so it may reflect a read error. The chain joins TRBV20-1 to TRBJ1-5, with D possibly TRBD1 on 5 matching bases. This CDR3 has 18 amino acids. Germline V gene sequence: CDR1 DFQATT, CDR2 SNEGSKA (reference sequence). The CDR3 region is CCARDDQTGLRGNQPQHF. In DNA, the CDR3 is TGCTGTGCTAGAGATGACCAAACAGGACTGAGGGGCAATCAGCCCCAGCATTTT.

This clonotype was counted ten times or more. This chain connects TRBV20-1 to TRBJ2-7; 8 bases fit TRBD2. V lost 0 bases to trimming and J lost 4 bases; unmatched junction nucleotides: 11. Germline CDR1 DFQATT, CDR2 SNEGSKA (reference sequence). The CDR3 is 16 residues long. CDR3 region: CSARDRGGVMTYEQYF. CDR3 nucleotides: TGCAGTGCTAGAGATCGGGGGGGGGTTATGACTTACGAGCAGTACTTC.

This clonotype was counted only a few times. This chain connects TRBV6-1 to TRBJ1-1; TRBD1 matches 12 bases. CDR1 and CDR2 from the germline V gene are MNHNS and SASEGT. The CDR3 runs 16 residues. Trimming cost V 7 bases and J 4 bases; bases outside gene matches: 10. The CDR3 sequence: CASNRPGTGGSTEAFF. The CDR3 DNA follows: TGTGCCAGCAACCGGCCCGGGACAGGGGGCAGCACTGAAGCTTTCTTT.

This clonotype was picked up a small number of times. The junction departs from germline at one end; a sequencing error may be responsible. The chain joins TRBV20-1 to TRBJ2-2; D possibly corresponds to TRBD2 (6 bases). The CDR3 is 16 residues long. Germline-derived CDR1 and CDR2 are DFQATT and SNEGSKA (reference sequence). CDR3 loop: CCARAPGLRNTGELFF. The DNA of the CDR3 is TGCTGTGCTAGAGCTCCGGGACTGAGGAACACCGGGGAGCTGTTTTTT.

CDR3 sequence (DNA): TGCGCCAGCAGCTTGGCCGGGGCCGCCGGAAACACCATATATTTT. Translating it yields CASSLAGAAGNTIYF. V gene TRBV5-1 combines with J gene TRBJ1-3, with D possibly being TRBD1 (5 bases). The germline gives CDR1 SGHRS, CDR2 YFSETQ. CDR3 size: 15 residues. V was cut by 0 bases and J by 4 bases, with 11 bases left in between.

V is TRBV4-1 and J is TRBJ1-6, with 9 bases fitting TRBD1. CDR1 is MGHRA, CDR2 YSYEKL, per germline. The CDR3 spans 15 residues. V shed 4 bases and J 8 bases; nucleotides not matched to a gene: 6. CDR3 residues: CASSPQGAVDSPLHF. CDR3 coding DNA: TGCGCCAGCAGCCCACAGGGGGCGGTGGATTCACCCCTCCACTTT.

This clonotype was detected ten times or more. The chain combines TRBV27 with TRBJ2-7, with unresolved D. V lost 8 bases, J lost 1 base, and 15 bases lay in between. CDR3 length equals 14 residues. Germline V gene lookup returns CDR1 MNHEY and CDR2 SMNVEV (reference sequence). DNA for the CDR3: TGTGCCAGCTATGCCTGGGGAAGATCCTACGAGCAGTACTTC. Protein sequence: CASYAWGRSYEQYF.

This clonotype was seen repeatedly, ten times or more. The chain is built from TRBV29-1 and TRBJ2-7, with D possibly TRBD2 on 6 matching bases. The CDR3 spans 14 residues. V lost 3 bases and J 0 bases, leaving 12 bases between the germline ends. Germline CDR1 is SQVTM and CDR2 is ANQGSEA. The CDR3 here is CSVDSSGGSYEQYF. For the CDR3, the DNA is TGCAGCGTTGATAGTTCCGGGGGCTCCTACGAGCAGTACTTC.

J is TRBJ2-3 and V is TRBV5-1; D is undetermined. This CDR3 region has 16 residues. V lost 0 bases, J lost 4 bases, and 15 bases lay in between. From germline, CDR1 is SGHRS and CDR2 YFSETQ. The CDR3 DNA reads as TGCGCCAGCAGCTTGGGTGGCACTACCCGATCAGATACGCAGTATTTT. Encoded protein: CASSLGGTTRSDTQYF.

This clonotype was counted a few times. V and J are TRBV28 and TRBJ2-5, with 7 bases matching TRBD1. This CDR3 region has 14 residues. Looked up from germline, CDR1 is MDHEN and CDR2 is SYDVKM. Trimming cost V 10 bases and J 4 bases; bases outside gene matches: 12. The CDR3 DNA reads as TGTGCCACCGTCTCAGTGAGGGGGCGAGAGACCCAGTACTTC. Residues: CATVSVRGRETQYF. The variable domain in full, completed from reference TRBV28 and TRBJ2-5, reads DVKVTQSSRYLVKRTGEKVFLECVQDMDHENMFWYRQDPGLGLRLIYFSYDVKMKEKGDIPEGYSVSREKKERFSLILESASTNQTSMYLCATVSVRGRETQYFGPGTRLLVL.

The CDR3 protein is CAISELGTSGTDNEQFF. CDR3 in DNA: TGTGCCATCAGTGAGTTGGGGACTAGCGGGACCGACAATGAGCAGTTCTTC. This chain connects TRBV10-3 to TRBJ2-1; 13 positions agree with TRBD2. The V and J ends lost 1 base and 5 bases, in that order; junction bases with no gene match: 5. This CDR3 contains 17 residues. The germline V gene has CDR1 ENHRY and CDR2 SYGVKD.

The chain recombines TRBV9 with TRBJ2-3; D not certain. The CDR3 runs to 14 residues. Looked up from germline, CDR1 is SGDLS and CDR2 is YYNGEE. V shed 2 bases and J shed 2 bases, with 9 bases lying between them. The CDR3 spells CASSVASATDTQYF. In DNA, the CDR3 is TGTGCCAGCAGCGTGGCCAGCGCCACAGATACGCAGTATTTT.

Only a few counts were recorded for this clonotype. The chain has TRBV6-2 or TRBV6-3 and TRBJ2-2; TRBD2 matches 14 bases. This CDR3 is 21 amino acids long. J was trimmed by 4 bases and V by 2 bases; bases with no gene match: 15. Germline CDR1 and CDR2: MNHEY and SVGEGT. The CDR3 DNA sequence: TGTGCCAGCAGTTACCAGGGGACTAGCGGGAGAGGTCTTTGGGGCACCGGGGAGCTGTTTTTT. It encodes CASSYQGTSGRGLWGTGELFF.